The 22 T cell receptor beta chains listed next were all sequenced from one sample in a study of T cell responses to AZD1222 COVID-19 vaccine. Data came from immunoSEQ multiplex PCR; TCRdb stores just in-frame clones and leaves some out. The table has 140,000 or so clones, 80% to 90% seen once. Sequencing used peripheral blood, obtained on day 0 of AZD1222 vaccination. The receptors shown here come from an adult in good health.

J is TRBJ1-1 and V is TRBV11-3; TRBD1 matches 8 bases. This CDR3 spans 14 amino acids. Germline lookup yields CDR1 SGHNT and CDR2 YENEEA. Trimming cost V 5 bases and J 1 base; bases outside gene matches: 3. The CDR3 DNA reads TGTGCCAGCAGCGCCCAGGGGGCGAACACTGAAGCTTTCTTT. Protein product: CASSAQGANTEAFF.

The chain has TRBV12-3 or TRBV12-4 and TRBJ1-2; D might be TRBD1 (6 bases). CDR3 length: 12 residues. The V end lost 6 bases, the J end lost 8 bases, and 13 bases lay between the germline ends. This CDR3 is CASRRGRGGYTF. The CDR3 DNA follows: TGTGCCAGCAGGAGGGGGAGAGGAGGCTACACCTTC.

This chain uses TRBV12-5 with TRBJ1-5, with D unclear. Germline CDR1 and CDR2: LGHNT and FRNRAP. The germline V and J ends were trimmed by 4 bases and 11 bases, with 12 bases remaining between them. This CDR3 comprises 12 residues. CDR3 coding DNA: TGTGCTAGTGGTTCGGAACCAACGGCCCAGCATTTT. Translation gives CASGSEPTAQHF.

The gene calls are TRBV7-3 and TRBJ2-2, with a possible D match to TRBD1 (6 bases). Germline V lookup: CDR1 SGHTA, CDR2 FQGTGA. Trimming cost V 2 bases and J 7 bases, with 8 bases left between them. CDR3 length: 13 residues. CDR3 in DNA: TGTGCCAGCAGCTTATCAGGGGTCGGGGAGCTGTTTTTT. This codes for CASSLSGVGELFF.

The chain couples TRBV10-1 to TRBJ1-1, with D possibly TRBD1 on 5 matching bases. Germline-derived CDR1 and CDR2 are WNHNN and SYGVQD (reference sequence). The CDR3 contains 14 residues. Trimming removed 3 bases at V and 2 bases at J, with 10 bases between. CDR3: CASSDPGRNTEAFF. DNA of the CDR3: TGCGCCAGCAGTGACCCGGGGCGAAACACTGAAGCTTTCTTT.

The gene calls are TRBV7-8 and TRBJ2-7; weak D call: TRBD2 (5 bases). The ends were cut back, 2 bases at V and 0 bases at J, with 11 bases in the middle. This CDR3 has 15 residues. The germline gives CDR1 SGHVS, CDR2 FQNEAQ. For the CDR3, the DNA is TGTGCCAGCAGCTTAAGGACTCATAACTCCTACGAGCAGTACTTC. The encoded protein is CASSLRTHNSYEQYF.

The genes are TRBV5-1 and TRBJ2-2; D is ambiguous. This CDR3 comprises 11 residues. With 5 bases removed from V and 8 bases from J, the gap between germline ends came to 7 bases. Germline CDR1 is SGHRS and CDR2 is YFSETQ. Here the CDR3 DNA reads TGCGCCAGCAGGGTCAGGGGGGAGCTGTTTTTT. Translation: CASRVRGELFF.

This sequence joins TRBV29-1 and TRBJ1-1; TRBD1 is a possible D gene (5 bases). CDR1 is SQVTM and CDR2 is ANQGSEA in the germline V gene. V was clipped by 4 bases and J by 4 bases, with 16 bases between them. The CDR3 runs to 14 residues. The DNA for the CDR3 is TGCAGCGTTGTAGACAGCAGGCTATCCACTGAAGCTTTCTTT. It encodes CSVVDSRLSTEAFF.

The gene calls are TRBV13 and TRBJ2-3; D may be TRBD1 (6 bases). Germline CDR1 PRHDT, CDR2 FYEKMQ (reference sequence). Trimming removed 6 bases at V and 5 bases at J, with 12 bases between. This CDR3 contains 13 residues. The chain's CDR3 is CASSIGTQDTQYF. CDR3 DNA sequence: TGTGCCAGCAGTATAGGGACACAAGATACGCAGTATTTT.

This clone was seen only once. The chain couples TRBV5-4 to TRBJ1-2; tentatively, D is TRBD1 (6 bases). In germline, CDR1 is SGHNT, CDR2 YYREEE (reference sequence). The CDR3 runs to 15 residues. V was shortened by 4 bases and J by 3 bases, with 16 bases between the two germline ends. CDR3 protein: CASSNYRELDYGYTF. The CDR3 DNA is TGTGCCAGCAGCAATTACAGGGAGCTAGACTATGGCTACACCTTC.

This chain links TRBV20-1 with TRBJ2-1; D remains ambiguous. The CDR3 length is 11 residues. Trimming cost V 1 base and J 4 bases, with 2 bases left between them. The germline CDR1 and CDR2 sequences are DFQATT and SNEGSKA (reference sequence). The CDR3, as DNA: TGCAGTGCTAGAGCTTACAATGAGCAGTTCTTC. It yields the protein CSARAYNEQFF.

The genes are TRBV7-9 and TRBJ1-3, with D uncertain. This CDR3 is 13 amino acids long. Per the germline V gene, CDR1 is SEHNR and CDR2 is FQNEAQ (reference sequence). The ends were cut back, 4 bases at V and 0 bases at J, with 4 bases in the middle. This chain's CDR3 is CASSSSSGNTIYF. Here the CDR3 DNA reads TGTGCCAGCAGCTCGTCCTCTGGAAACACCATATATTTT. Full variable domain (rest looked up from reference TRBV7-9 and TRBJ1-3): DTGVSQNPRHKITKRGQNVTFRCDPISEHNRLYWYRQTLGQGPEFLTYFQNEAQLEKSRLLSDRFSAERPKGSFSTLEIQRTEQGDSAMYLCASSSSSGNTIYFGEGSWLTVV.

The chain recombines TRBV28 with TRBJ1-5; D possibly corresponds to TRBD1 (6 bases). This CDR3 comprises 15 residues. Germline loops: CDR1 MDHEN, CDR2 SYDVKM. V was clipped by 6 bases and J by 2 bases, with 14 bases between them. Here the CDR3 DNA reads TGTGCCAGCAGCTCAGGGGATTCAGGCAATCAGCCCCAGCATTTT. This sequence encodes CASSSGDSGNQPQHF.

This chain joins TRBV19 and TRBJ1-1, with D hard to call. Germline V CDR1 and CDR2: LNHDA, SQIVND (reference sequence). CDR3 length equals 13 residues. Trimming removed 4 bases from V and 3 bases from J, with 9 bases in between. The CDR3 here is CASSNSVDTEAFF. CDR3 nucleotides: TGTGCCAGTAGTAATTCGGTGGACACTGAAGCTTTCTTT.

The chain joins TRBV21-1 to TRBJ1-2. TRBV21-1 is annotated as a pseudogene. The CDR3 length is 13 residues. CDR3 amino acids: CASFPGRNYGYTF. As DNA, the CDR3 is TGTGCCAGCTTTCCGGGCCGAAACTATGGCTACACCTTC.

The rearrangement joins TRBV2 to TRBJ1-1; D is possibly TRBD1 (6 bases). V shed 1 base and J shed 6 bases, with 15 bases lying between them. The CDR3 runs 15 residues. Per germline, CDR1 SNHLY and CDR2 FYNNEI. In DNA, the CDR3 is TGTGCCAGCAGTGAAGTCGTACAGGGTCCCGCTGAAGCTTTCTTT. It codes for CASSEVVQGPAEAFF. Drawing the rest from reference TRBV2 and TRBJ1-1, the complete variable domain is EPEVTQTPSHQVTQMGQEVILRCVPISNHLYFYWYRQILGQKVEFLVSFYNNEISEKSEIFDDQFSVERPDGSNFTLKIRSTKLEDSAMYFCASSEVVQGPAEAFFGQGTRLTVV.

The rearrangement uses TRBV4-2 and TRBJ2-7; 9 bases agree with TRBD1. Germline CDR1 is LGHNA and CDR2 is YNFKEQ. The length of the CDR3 is 15 residues. V shed 0 bases, J shed 9 bases, and the junction held 9 bases outside the gene matches. CDR3 sequence reads: CASSQDPGQGIRQYF. CDR3 nucleotide sequence: TGTGCCAGCAGCCAAGACCCCGGACAGGGGATAAGGCAGTACTTC.

J is TRBJ2-7 and V is TRBV19; possible D gene TRBD2, 5 bases. The germline V gene encodes CDR1 LNHDA and CDR2 SQIVND (reference sequence). Trimming took off 3 bases at V and 3 bases at J, with 12 bases between the two ends. The CDR3 runs 14 residues. The CDR3 nucleotides read TGTGCCAGTAGTATTCCGGGAACAAACTACGAGCAGTACTTC. Its protein is CASSIPGTNYEQYF.

V and J are TRBV12-5 and TRBJ2-7; 9 nucleotides match TRBD1. Germline loops: CDR1 LGHNT, CDR2 FRNRAP. This CDR3 region has 18 residues. The J segment lost 2 bases and the V segment lost 4 bases, leaving 15 bases of the junction unmatched. The CDR3 loop is CASGSPTGGASNTYEQYF. The CDR3 DNA follows: TGTGCTAGTGGTTCCCCAACAGGGGGCGCGTCGAATACCTACGAGCAGTACTTC.

This chain links TRBV5-1 with TRBJ2-5; perhaps TRBD2 as D (6 bases). Looked up from germline, CDR1 is SGHRS and CDR2 is YFSETQ. This CDR3 has 17 amino acids. With 1 base removed from V and 0 bases from J, the gap between germline ends came to 16 bases. In DNA, the CDR3 is TGCGCCAGCAGCTTGAATTTGGGAGGAGGGGACCAAGAGACCCAGTACTTC. Its translation is CASSLNLGGGDQETQYF.

The chain recombines TRBV3-1 (or the pseudogene TRBV3-2) with TRBJ2-3; TRBD2 matches 7 bases. CDR1 is LGHDT and CDR2 is YNNKEL in the germline V gene (reference sequence). J was trimmed by 2 bases and V by 1 base; bases with no gene match: 3. CDR3 length: 15 amino acids. CDR3 in DNA: TGTGCCAGCAGCCAAGTAGCGGGCCTCACAGATACGCAGTATTTT. Protein: CASSQVAGLTDTQYF.

The rearrangement links TRBV5-1 to TRBJ2-2; TRBD2 aligns across 7 bases. Germline V CDR1 and CDR2: SGHRS, YFSETQ. There are 15 residues in the CDR3. Trimming took 0 bases from V and 5 from J; bases not matched to a gene: 4. CDR3 sequence reads: CASSLVSSGTGELFF. Here the CDR3 DNA reads TGCGCCAGCAGCTTGGTTTCTAGCGGAACCGGGGAGCTGTTTTTT.